Presented here are 15 T cell receptor beta chains from one specimen sequenced in a study of blood T cells in healthy people across ages (dated by TCRdb to the mid-2010s). The library was made by 5' RACE. Sequencing instrument: Illumina HiSeq 2500. A second roughly 6 to 12 cycle PCR used a sample-barcoded 5' primer and a J-beta primer mix. In TCRdb, the public reads were trimmed at Q25 with fastp and aligned with MiXCR, with productive beta chains retained. Each entry is one CDR3 protein sequence, shown with its most common DNA and genes. Within this sample are about 680,000 distinct CDR3 sequences, with 49% of them counted one time only. The ten largest clonotypes hold around a third of the sample. Sequences were obtained from blood. The receptors here all came from a woman in her fifties or sixties in good health.

The J gene is TRBJ2-1, the V gene TRBV20-1; D is tentatively TRBD1 or TRBD2 (5 bases each). CDR1 and CDR2 (germline): DFQATT, SNEGSKA (reference sequence). The V and J ends lost 3 bases and 0 bases respectively, with 15 bases between them. The CDR3 has 16 amino acids. Written as DNA, the CDR3 is TGCAGTGCTAGGAGGGGCTTCCTGAGCTCCTACAATGAGCAGTTCTTC. As protein: CSARRGFLSSYNEQFF.

The rearrangement uses TRBV10-3 and TRBJ1-2, with 7 nucleotides matching TRBD1. Germline V gene lookup returns CDR1 ENHRY and CDR2 SYGVKD. Trimming removed 5 bases from V and 4 bases from J; junction bases left unmatched: 7. The CDR3 loop spans 14 amino acids. The CDR3 DNA reads TGTGCCATCAGTCGGGACAGCAATTCCTATGGCTACACCTTC. It specifies CAISRDSNSYGYTF.

The gene calls are TRBV3-1 and TRBJ2-7, with 11 bases aligning to TRBD1. The length of the CDR3 is 14 residues. V was clipped by 3 bases and J by 6 bases; unmatched bases: 4. CDR1 is LGHDT and CDR2 is YNNKEL in the germline V gene (reference sequence). CDR3 sequence: CASSQDRGHGEQYF. For the CDR3, the DNA is TGTGCCAGCAGCCAGGACAGGGGGCACGGCGAGCAGTACTTC.

At least ten counts were recorded for this clonotype. This chain links TRBV29-1 with TRBJ2-5; the D is unclear. The CDR3 covers 15 residues. V lost 3 bases, J lost 7 bases, and 21 bases lay in between. Germline V gene lookup returns CDR1 SQVTM and CDR2 ANQGSEA. The CDR3 nucleotides read TGCAGCGTTGAGGGGTCGCTGACACTCCCCGGGACCCAGTACTTC. Translating it yields CSVEGSLTLPGTQYF.

Remarks on this clonotype: At one of its ends the junction is not consistent with the germline gene, which may arise from a read error. The rearrangement uses TRBV6-5 and TRBJ1-5; 7 nucleotides align to TRBD1. This CDR3 comprises 14 residues. CDR1 is MNHEY and CDR2 is SVGAGI in the germline V gene. In nucleotides, the CDR3 is TGTGCCAGCAGTTCGGGACAGTACAATCAGCCTCAGCATTTT. It translates to CASSSGQYNQPQHF.

In regard to this clonotype: A read error is possible here, since a much larger clone lies one base away. The chain uses TRBV4-3 and TRBJ2-5; D is uncertain. Germline CDR1 and CDR2: LGHNA and YSLEER. The CDR3 has 14 residues. In nucleotides, the CDR3 is TGCGCCAGCAGCCAAGATTGGCGAGGAGAGACCCGGTACTTC. Protein product: CASSQDWRGETRYF.

The table lists this clonotype with a few counts. This chain joins TRBV7-9 and TRBJ2-5; possibly TRBD2 for D (5 bases). CDR1 and CDR2 (germline): SEHNR, FQNEAQ (reference sequence). CDR3 length: 15 amino acids. Trimming shortened V by 2 bases and J by 3 bases, and 13 bases separated the two germline ends. The DNA of the CDR3 is TGTGCCAGCAGCTTAAGGCGGGTTGTGGAAGAGACCCAGTACTTC. Residues: CASSLRRVVEETQYF.

The V call is TRBV25-1, the J call TRBJ2-4, with 8 nucleotides matching TRBD1. The end of the DNA aligns better with TRBJ2-7, so the J call may be wrong. The CDR3 has 16 amino acids. Germline loops: CDR1 MGHDK, CDR2 SYGVNS. CDR3 DNA sequence: TGTGCCAGCAGTGTCTCTACCGAGACAGGGGCCTACGAGCAGTACTTC. Protein product: CASSVSTETGAYEQYF.

This clonotype was counted a few times. The chain has TRBV4-1 and TRBJ2-4, with 9 bases lining up with TRBD1. Matching the DNA end better, TRBJ2-7 makes the J call doubtful. Germline CDR1 and CDR2: MGHRA and YSYEKL. The CDR3 loop spans 15 amino acids. The CDR3, as DNA: TGCGCCAGCAGCCCACGTCGGGACAGGGTAGACGAGCAGTACTTC. The encoded protein is CASSPRRDRVDEQYF.

The chain couples TRBV20-1 to TRBJ1-1; 10 bases map to TRBD1. Germline CDR1 is DFQATT and CDR2 is SNEGSKA (reference sequence). The length of the CDR3 is 21 residues. V trimming: 5 bases; J trimming: 0 bases; junction bases outside the gene matches: 24. This chain's CDR3 is CSAPRGDRGALNLPMNTEAFF. CDR3 sequence (DNA): TGCAGTGCTCCTCGGGGGGACAGGGGCGCTCTAAATCTCCCAATGAACACTGAAGCTTTCTTT.

This clonotype occurred a few times. V is TRBV7-3 and J is TRBJ1-2; a possible D gene is TRBD1 (5 bases). The CDR3 loop spans 16 amino acids. The V and J ends lost 2 bases and 4 bases respectively, with 17 bases between them. CDR1 is SGHTA, CDR2 FQGTGA, per germline. This CDR3 reads CASSLGAGLFSYGYTF. The CDR3 DNA follows: TGTGCCAGCAGCTTAGGGGCGGGATTATTCAGCTATGGCTACACCTTC.

This clonotype came up a few times. The rearrangement links TRBV9 to TRBJ1-6; 7 positions match TRBD1. V lost 3 bases and J lost 4; bases outside the gene matches: 10. The CDR3 loop spans 17 amino acids. The germline V gene has CDR1 SGDLS and CDR2 YYNGEE. In nucleotides, the CDR3 is TGTGCCAGCAGCGAAAACGCCGGGACAGAATATAATTCACCCCTCCACTTT. Its translation is CASSENAGTEYNSPLHF.

V and J are TRBV11-2 and TRBJ1-4; D may be TRBD1 (5 bases). This CDR3 region has 14 residues. Per germline, CDR1 SGHAT and CDR2 FQNNGV. V was trimmed by 5 bases and J by 7 bases, leaving 14 bases between them. CDR3 amino acids: CASSPTAGFEKLFF. CDR3 bases: TGTGCCAGCAGCCCCACGGCAGGGTTTGAAAAACTGTTTTTT.

The chain links TRBV7-8 to TRBJ1-5; D not resolved. V lost 1 base to trimming and J lost 3 bases, with 10 bases between them. The germline V gene encodes CDR1 SGHVS and CDR2 FQNEAQ. The CDR3 sequence is 15 residues long. CDR3 coding DNA: TGTGCCAGCAGCTTAGAGGCAGTAAACAATCAGCCCCAGCATTTT. Translating gives CASSLEAVNNQPQHF.

The chain couples TRBV7-2 to TRBJ2-1, with TRBD2 identical over 12 bases. Germline V gene data show CDR1 as SGHTA and CDR2 as FQGNSA. Trimming took 1 base from V and 7 from J; bases not matched to a gene: 8. CDR3 length: 17 residues. CDR3 protein: CASSLVGLAGGNNEQFF. As DNA, the CDR3 is TGTGCCAGCAGCTTAGTCGGTCTAGCGGGAGGGAATAATGAGCAGTTCTTC.